These 5 T cell receptor beta chains came from one sample sequenced in a study of cytomegalovirus exposure and HLA in healthy donors. Vbeta (60) and Jbeta (13) primers were used in the PCR. Assay used: immunoSEQ multiplex PCR; TCRdb lists only in-frame clones, some missing. The repertoire consists of approximately 130,000 clones, with 70% to 80% occurring once and the leading ten covering approximately 1.2%. Sequences were obtained from PBMCs. The receptors originated from a man in his fifties or sixties in good health and CMV-seronegative.

The V gene is TRBV15, the J gene TRBJ2-7, with a possible D match to TRBD2 (6 bases). This CDR3 comprises 14 residues. CDR1 is LNHNV, CDR2 YYDKDF, per germline (reference sequence). V was clipped by 5 bases and J by 2 bases, with 13 bases between them. CDR3 nucleotide sequence: TGTGCCACCAGCCTGAATAGCGGCACCTACGAGCAGTACTTC. Its protein product is CATSLNSGTYEQYF.

The CDR3 bases are TGTGCCAGCAGCTTTTATATCCATCCCTTAAGCGAGAGCTCCTACAATGAGCAGTTCTTC. This codes for CASSFYIHPLSESSYNEQFF. The rearrangement links TRBV5-8 to TRBJ2-1; D call uncertain. CDR1 is SGHTS, CDR2 YDEGEE, per germline. Trimming stripped 2 bases from V and 0 bases from J, with 24 bases between. The CDR3 is 20 amino acids.

V gene TRBV6-1 combines with J gene TRBJ1-5; D gene ambiguous. Trimming removed 6 bases from V and 0 bases from J, with 12 bases in between. The CDR3 has 15 amino acids. Germline loops: CDR1 MNHNS, CDR2 SASEGT. The CDR3 nucleotides read TGTGCCAGCAGGGGAGGTGGTTCTAGCAATCAGCCCCAGCATTTT. Its translation: CASRGGGSSNQPQHF.

V is TRBV28 and J is TRBJ2-7, with 8 bases that match TRBD1. Losses at the gene ends were 5 bases for V and 3 bases for J; bases not matched to a gene: 6. In germline, CDR1 is MDHEN, CDR2 SYDVKM. The CDR3 extends over 14 amino acids. The CDR3 loop reads CASSKQGDLYEQYF. CDR3 sequence (DNA): TGTGCCAGCAGTAAACAGGGGGATCTCTACGAGCAGTACTTC.

The chain couples TRBV6-4 to TRBJ2-2; possibly TRBD2 for D (6 bases). CDR1 and CDR2 from the germline V gene are MRHNA and SNTAGT. V gave up 11 bases and J gave up 2 bases, with 15 bases separating them. The CDR3 runs 14 residues. DNA for the CDR3: TGTGCCTCCCGGGACTCTTTAAACACCGGGGAGCTGTTTTTT. This sequence encodes CASRDSLNTGELFF.